This T cell receptor (beta chain) was obtained from a study of blood T cell repertoires in COVID-19. Study at large: PBMCs, B-cell-depleted T cells, or T cells were the source of the cDNA or gDNA that made up the material.

The protocol was immunoSEQ multiplex PCR, while the TCRdb copy is restricted to in-frame clones and leaves out a portion. The sample shows approximately 150,000 clones, 80% to 90% of them seen only once. The ends were cut back, 0 bases at V and 6 bases at J, with 9 bases in the middle. CDR1 KGHSH and CDR2 LQKENI come from the germline V gene. This CDR3 comprises 14 residues. The age range of participants was about 18 to 100 years, with residence in under 30 US areas. The chain couples TRBV18 to TRBJ2-1; D perhaps matches TRBD2 (5 bases). The sequence came from a woman between 45 and 60 years old who had recovered from COVID-19. The sample was PBMCs or T cells enriched from blood (not recorded which). This CDR3 reads CASSPPDWSNEQFF. CDR3 DNA sequence: TGTGCCAGCTCACCACCGGACTGGAGCAATGAGCAGTTCTTC.